These 30 T cell receptor beta chains were sequenced from one sample in a study of blood T cell repertoires in COVID-19. Measured with immunoSEQ multiplex PCR; TCRdb has only the in-frame clones, and not every one. The repertoire has over 250,000 clones, over 85% of them found once; the top ten carry less than 2%. Sequences were obtained from PBMCs or T cells enriched from blood (not recorded which). The source of these receptors is a woman aged 60-75 years who had recovered from COVID-19.

This clone was counted once. The rearrangement joins TRBV19 to TRBJ2-7; perhaps D is TRBD1 or TRBD2 (6 bases each). The CDR3 is made up of 14 amino acids. CDR1 is LNHDA and CDR2 is SQIVND in the germline V gene (reference sequence). The V end was cut by 5 bases, the J end by 5 bases, with 16 bases between. The CDR3: CASSLGGLVDEQYF. Written as DNA, the CDR3 is TGTGCCAGTAGTCTAGGGGGGCTCGTAGACGAGCAGTACTTC.

This rearrangement joins TRBV19 to TRBJ1-5, with TRBD1 as a possible D gene (5 bases). Deletions cut 9 bases from V and 4 bases from J, with 16 bases between. The CDR3 extends over 14 amino acids. Germline V CDR1 and CDR2: LNHDA, SQIVND (reference sequence). The CDR3 region has the DNA TGTGCCAGCCGAGTGACCGGGGGTAATCAGCCCCAGCATTTT. Its translation is CASRVTGGNQPQHF.

V gene TRBV28 combines with J gene TRBJ1-2; the D gene is possibly TRBD1 (6 bases). The CDR3 length is 16 residues. The V gene's germline CDR1 is MDHEN and CDR2 SYDVKM. V gave up 5 bases and J gave up 2 bases, with 18 bases separating them. CDR3 sequence reads: CASSTPSNRVNYGYTF. The CDR3, as DNA: TGTGCCAGCAGTACCCCTTCAAACAGGGTAAACTATGGCTACACCTTC.

The genes are TRBV7-3 and TRBJ2-5; 7 bases are shared with TRBD1. CDR1 and CDR2 from the germline V gene are SGHTA and FQGTGA. V shed 6 bases and J 2 bases; nucleotides not matched to a gene: 9. This CDR3 is 15 amino acids long. The CDR3: CASRNLGQEQETQYF. Written as DNA, the CDR3 is TGTGCCAGCAGGAACCTCGGACAGGAGCAAGAGACCCAGTACTTC.

This clone was observed once. V gene TRBV28 combines with J gene TRBJ1-6, with 7 bases matching TRBD1. Losses at the gene ends were 8 bases for V and 8 bases for J; bases not matched to a gene: 6. Germline loops: CDR1 MDHEN, CDR2 SYDVKM. The CDR3 spans 13 residues. CDR3 nucleotide sequence: TGTGCCAGCTACGGCAGGGGGGATTCACCCCTCCACTTT. Its protein is CASYGRGDSPLHF.

The J gene is TRBJ1-1, the V gene TRBV25-1, with D maybe TRBD1 (6 bases). The ends were cut back, 4 bases at V and 4 bases at J, with 10 bases in the middle. CDR3 length: 13 amino acids. Germline lookup yields CDR1 MGHDK and CDR2 SYGVNS. CDR3 residues: CASSVLQGTEAFF. CDR3 DNA: TGTGCCAGCAGTGTTTTACAGGGCACTGAAGCTTTCTTT.

This chain links TRBV20-1 with TRBJ2-5; TRBD2 agrees at 7 bases. CDR3 length: 13 residues. V shed 3 bases and J 4 bases; nucleotides not matched to a gene: 5. The germline gives CDR1 DFQATT, CDR2 SNEGSKA (reference sequence). DNA for the CDR3: TGCAGTGCTAGTTCGCGGGGGAGAGAGACCCAGTACTTC. It specifies CSASSRGRETQYF.

The chain joins TRBV20-1 to TRBJ1-5, with D possibly TRBD1 on 5 matching bases. CDR1 is DFQATT and CDR2 is SNEGSKA in the germline V gene (reference sequence). V lost 6 bases, J lost 6 bases, and 9 bases lay in between. The CDR3 is 11 residues long. This CDR3 reads CSAGVGQPQHF. As DNA, the CDR3 is TGCAGTGCAGGGGTGGGTCAGCCCCAGCATTTT.

V is TRBV4-2 and J is TRBJ2-1, with 12 nucleotides matching TRBD2. The CDR3 loop spans 16 amino acids. CDR1 and CDR2 from the germline V gene are LGHNA and YNFKEQ. The V segment lost 4 bases and the J segment 9 bases; nucleotides outside the gene matches: 10. The CDR3 loop reads CASSPILAGGPGEQFF. The CDR3 coding sequence is TGTGCCAGCAGCCCGATTCTAGCGGGAGGGCCGGGTGAGCAGTTCTTC.

Only one count was recorded for this clone. In DNA form, the CDR3 reads TGTGCCAGCAGTCCACAGGGGATCTATGGCTACACCTTC. This encodes CASSPQGIYGYTF. The gene calls are TRBV6-5 and TRBJ1-2; 7 nucleotides align to TRBD1. The CDR3 extends over 13 amino acids. Germline CDR1 MNHEY, CDR2 SVGAGI. Germline trimming cut 5 bases from V and 4 bases from J; bases unmatched to any gene: 4.

The rearrangement joins TRBV5-1 to TRBJ1-1; D ambiguous. Trimming removed 1 base from V and 1 base from J, with 8 bases in between. Germline loops: CDR1 SGHRS, CDR2 YFSETQ. The CDR3 has 14 amino acids. CDR3 sequence (DNA): TGCGCCAGCAGCTTGCGGGTCTCGAACACTGAAGCTTTCTTT. This sequence encodes CASSLRVSNTEAFF.

This clone was seen only once. This chain joins TRBV6-5 and TRBJ2-2, with 7 bases aligning to TRBD2. Losses at the gene ends were 6 bases for V and 1 base for J; bases not matched to a gene: 5. Germline-derived CDR1 and CDR2 are MNHEY and SVGAGI. The CDR3 is 15 residues long. CDR3 in DNA: TGTGCCAGCAGGGCATGGGAGGGGAACACCGGGGAGCTGTTTTTT. Translating gives CASRAWEGNTGELFF.

The chain couples TRBV5-1 to TRBJ1-3, with D maybe TRBD1 (6 bases). Germline CDR1 is SGHRS and CDR2 is YFSETQ. V was trimmed by 5 bases and J by 8 bases, leaving 14 bases between them. The CDR3 runs 13 residues. CDR3 in amino acids: CASRTGLGDTIYF. In nucleotides, the CDR3 is TGCGCCAGCAGGACAGGCCTTGGGGACACCATATATTTT.

The rearrangement joins TRBV19 to TRBJ1-2, with D possibly TRBD1 on 5 matching bases. This CDR3 comprises 12 residues. Germline loops: CDR1 LNHDA, CDR2 SQIVND (reference sequence). V was cut by 7 bases and J by 0 bases, with 6 bases left in between. The CDR3 region has the DNA TGTGCCAGTACAGGGACTAACTATGGCTACACCTTC. Its protein product is CASTGTNYGYTF.

The rearrangement links TRBV5-1 to TRBJ2-7; D remains ambiguous. Trimming cost V 2 bases and J 6 bases, with 21 bases left between them. This CDR3 is built from 16 residues. CDR1 is SGHRS, CDR2 YFSETQ, per germline. CDR3 nucleotides: TGCGCCAGCAGCTTAAGGTCTAGGTCCCAGCGACCCGAGCAGTACTTC. It translates to CASSLRSRSQRPEQYF.

The gene calls are TRBV28 and TRBJ2-7, with 7 bases aligning to TRBD2. CDR1 is MDHEN, CDR2 SYDVKM, per germline. This CDR3 contains 15 residues. Trimming at V came to 6 bases and at J to 1 base, leaving 9 bases not matched to a gene. The CDR3 spells CASSPGTIKSYEQYF. The CDR3 region has the DNA TGTGCCAGCAGCCCCGGGACTATTAAATCCTACGAGCAGTACTTC.

In its sample, this clone was seen many times. This CDR3 is also generated by other DNA sequences in the sample. The chain couples TRBV5-1 to TRBJ2-7; D might be TRBD1 (6 bases). CDR1 is SGHRS, CDR2 YFSETQ, per germline. The CDR3 runs 14 residues. The germline V and J ends were trimmed by 0 bases and 2 bases, with 9 bases remaining between them. The CDR3 protein is CASSLGGGTYEQYF. The CDR3 nucleotides are TGCGCCAGCAGCTTGGGTGGGGGCACCTACGAGCAGTACTTC.

V usage is TRBV7-3 and J usage is TRBJ1-1, with D hard to call. Trimming removed 3 bases at V and 0 bases at J, with 11 bases between. The CDR3 runs to 15 residues. CDR1 and CDR2 (germline): SGHTA, FQGTGA. CDR3 loop: CASSFSSSLNTEAFF. The CDR3 nucleotides read TGTGCCAGCAGCTTTTCTAGCTCGCTGAACACTGAAGCTTTCTTT.

The chain joins TRBV7-2 to TRBJ1-6; 10 positions agree with TRBD1. Germline trimming cut 5 bases from V and 8 bases from J; bases unmatched to any gene: 9. Germline-derived CDR1 and CDR2 are SGHTA and FQGNSA. This CDR3 has 16 amino acids. The CDR3 DNA sequence: TGTGCCAGCAGCCACCGGGACAGGGGTTCTCATTCACCCCTCCACTTT. It encodes CASSHRDRGSHSPLHF. Drawing the rest from reference TRBV7-2 and TRBJ1-6, the complete variable domain is GAGVSQSPSNKVTEKGKDVELRCDPISGHTALYWYRQSLGQGLEFLIYFQGNSAPDKSGLPSDRFSAERTGGSVSTLTIQRTQQEDSAVYLCASSHRDRGSHSPLHFGNGTRLTVT.

The chain's CDR3 is CASSFGAEETQYF. The CDR3 DNA follows: TGCGCCAGCAGCTTCGGTGCGGAGGAGACCCAGTACTTC. This chain joins TRBV5-1 and TRBJ2-5; the D is unclear. This CDR3 is built from 13 residues. Trimming removed 2 bases at V and 5 bases at J, with 10 bases between. Germline V lookup: CDR1 SGHRS, CDR2 YFSETQ.

This clone was found once. The chain links TRBV7-3 to TRBJ2-1; TRBD2 matches 12 bases. Per the germline V gene, CDR1 is SGHTA and CDR2 is FQGTGA. The V and J ends lost 5 bases and 9 bases, in that order; junction bases with no gene match: 8. The CDR3 is made up of 15 amino acids. For the CDR3, the DNA is TGTGCCAGCAGCCCTCGACTAGCGGGAGTGGGTGAGCAGTTCTTC. Translated, it gives CASSPRLAGVGEQFF.

This clone was counted only a few times. This chain uses TRBV6-1 with TRBJ2-7; D unclear. The germline V and J ends were trimmed by 8 bases and 5 bases, with 31 bases remaining between them. The length of the CDR3 is 18 residues. Germline V gives CDR1 MNHNS, CDR2 SASEGT. DNA for the CDR3: TGTGCCAGCCGTGCCCCGGTCGCAACCATCGCCCGCCTAGACGAGCAGTACTTC. This sequence encodes CASRAPVATIARLDEQYF.

The chain is built from TRBV20-1 and TRBJ1-1, with unresolved D. V was shortened by 6 bases and J by 1 base, with 6 bases between the two germline ends. The CDR3 is 11 amino acids. Per the germline V gene, CDR1 is DFQATT and CDR2 is SNEGSKA (reference sequence). CDR3 DNA sequence: TGCAGTGCCGAGGGGAACACTGAAGCTTTCTTT. Amino acid sequence: CSAEGNTEAFF.

V usage is TRBV7-2 and J usage is TRBJ2-1; 8 nucleotides line up with TRBD1. Trimming took 1 base from V and 4 from J; bases not matched to a gene: 3. This CDR3 has 15 amino acids. Germline CDR1 and CDR2: SGHTA and FQGNSA. The CDR3 DNA is TGTGCCAGCAGCTTAGGGCAGGGGGCATACAATGAGCAGTTCTTC. It is translated as CASSLGQGAYNEQFF.

This chain connects TRBV12-3 or TRBV12-4 to TRBJ2-5, with D perhaps matching TRBD2 (5 bases). V was pared by 3 bases and J by 2 bases, with 7 bases between. The CDR3 is 13 amino acids. The CDR3 loop is CASSFRRQETQYF. The CDR3 DNA sequence: TGTGCCAGCAGTTTCCGGAGGCAAGAGACCCAGTACTTC.

V usage is TRBV27 and J usage is TRBJ2-1; D unresolved. Between the trimmed V and J ends, which lost 8 bases and 4 bases, there was a span of 9 bases. Germline-derived CDR1 and CDR2 are MNHEY and SMNVEV (reference sequence). The CDR3 is 12 amino acids. CDR3 sequence (DNA): TGTGCCAGCCGCCCGGGTTACAATGAGCAGTTCTTC. Protein sequence: CASRPGYNEQFF.

This clone was observed a single time. This chain connects TRBV27 to TRBJ2-7; 9 bases are shared with TRBD2. This CDR3 spans 15 amino acids. CDR1 and CDR2 (germline): MNHEY, SMNVEV (reference sequence). V was pared by 4 bases and J by 6 bases, with 10 bases of the junction left unmatched. This chain's CDR3 is CASSSTPSGAGEQYF. CDR3 DNA: TGTGCCAGCAGTTCCACCCCTAGCGGGGCGGGCGAGCAGTACTTC.

The chain uses TRBV12-3 or TRBV12-4 and TRBJ1-2; 8 bases fit TRBD1. V lost 5 bases to trimming and J lost 9 bases; unmatched junction nucleotides: 5. This CDR3 is built from 12 residues. The CDR3 loop is CASSGQGMSYTF. In nucleotides, the CDR3 is TGTGCCAGCAGTGGACAGGGCATGAGCTACACCTTC.

The gene calls are TRBV10-3 and TRBJ1-4; 7 nucleotides line up with TRBD1. Losses at the gene ends were 2 bases for V and 1 base for J; bases not matched to a gene: 13. CDR1 and CDR2 from the germline V gene are ENHRY and SYGVKD. The CDR3 is 19 amino acids. CDR3 DNA sequence: TGTGCCATCAGTGAGCGGATAGGAAAAGGGGGCGGAACTAATGAAAAACTGTTTTTT. It codes for CAISERIGKGGGTNEKLFF.

The chain carries TRBV11-2 and TRBJ2-5, with D perhaps matching TRBD2 (7 bases). This CDR3 region has 14 residues. The germline V gene has CDR1 SGHAT and CDR2 FQNNGV. V lost 2 bases and J lost 2, with 9 bases in between. CDR3 in DNA: TGTGCCAGCAGCTTACGGGGGGCACAAGAGACCCAGTACTTC. As protein: CASSLRGAQETQYF.